These 13 T cell receptor beta chains were all obtained from the same sample, sequenced in a study of shared clonotypes between healthy human individuals. Generated by immunoSEQ multiplex PCR, the TCRdb table keeps only in-frame clones and is missing some. Of 2 million to 2.5 million clones in the sample, over 85% were seen once. Sequencing was performed on naive CD4+ T cells from PBMCs. The subset is: CD45RA+ positively selected. These receptors all come from a man aged 18 to 29 in good health. Some clones in this sample may be carry-over from other donors' samples.

The rearrangement uses TRBV25-1 and TRBJ1-4, with D unclear. There are 15 residues in the CDR3. V lost 2 bases and J 7 bases, leaving 14 bases between the germline ends. CDR1 is MGHDK, CDR2 SYGVNS, per germline. The DNA of the CDR3 is TGTGCCAGCAGTGAAGGCGGCAGAGTGTTTGAAAAACTGTTTTTT. Amino acid sequence: CASSEGGRVFEKLFF.

About this clone itself: This specimen includes other DNA sequences encoding the same CDR3. The rearrangement uses TRBV7-2 and TRBJ2-7; either TRBD1 or TRBD2 may fit D (5 bases each). The CDR3 spans 14 residues. Per germline, CDR1 SGHTA and CDR2 FQGNSA. With 3 bases removed from V and 1 base from J, the gap between germline ends came to 10 bases. CDR3 coding DNA: TGTGCCAGCAGCTTGGGACGAAATTCCTACGAGCAGTACTTC. Protein: CASSLGRNSYEQYF.

The CDR3, as DNA: TGTGCCAGCAGTGACTATGTGGGTGCAGGCGAGCAGTACTTC. Its translation is CASSDYVGAGEQYF. The genes are TRBV6-4 and TRBJ2-7; D ambiguous. The CDR3 consists of 14 residues. V lost 1 base and J lost 6, with 13 bases in between. Germline CDR1 reads MRHNA; CDR2 reads SNTAGT.

This clone was seen only once. The chain combines TRBV5-6 with TRBJ2-7, with D possibly matching TRBD2 (7 bases). The V and J ends lost 0 bases and 8 bases respectively, with 18 bases between them. The CDR3 has 15 residues. Germline V CDR1 and CDR2: SGHDT, YYEEEE. CDR3 sequence (DNA): TGTGCCAGCAGCTTGGCCTACAGGGAGGGTGTTAAGCAGTACTTC. Amino acids: CASSLAYREGVKQYF.

The rearrangement joins TRBV6-1 to TRBJ2-7; D gene unclear. V was cut by 6 bases and J by 4 bases, with 10 bases left in between. The CDR3 runs to 12 residues. The germline V gene encodes CDR1 MNHNS and CDR2 SASEGT. The CDR3 nucleotides are TGTGCCAGCAGCTGGGCCCCGTACGAGCAGTACTTC. Its translation: CASSWAPYEQYF.

J is TRBJ2-5 and V is TRBV30; D could derive from TRBD1 or TRBD2 (7 bases each). V was trimmed by 7 bases and J by 5 bases, leaving 17 bases between them. This CDR3 comprises 13 residues. CDR1 and CDR2 from the germline V gene are GTSNPN and SVGIG (reference sequence). The CDR3 DNA sequence: TGTGCCTTGGGGGGAGGGGGCGAGGAGACCCAGTACTTC. This translates into CALGGGGEETQYF.

V and J are TRBV29-1 and TRBJ1-3; D gene uncertain. V lost 3 bases to trimming and J lost 4 bases, with 16 bases between them. This CDR3 has 15 amino acids. Germline values: CDR1 SQVTM, CDR2 ANQGSEA. The CDR3 loop reads CSVELTAGSGNTIYF. CDR3 DNA sequence: TGCAGCGTTGAGCTTACCGCCGGGAGCGGAAACACCATATATTTT.

In its sample, this clone was seen a few times. The V call is TRBV10-3, the J call TRBJ1-1, with a weak D call TRBD1 (6 bases). From germline, CDR1 is ENHRY and CDR2 SYGVKD. Trimming cost V 3 bases and J 2 bases, with 13 bases left between them. CDR3 length: 15 residues. CDR3 region: CAISDLKQGNTEAFF. As DNA, the CDR3 is TGTGCCATCAGTGACCTGAAACAGGGCAACACTGAAGCTTTCTTT.

V usage is TRBV30 and J usage is TRBJ2-3; D unclear. V dropped 2 bases and J dropped 7 bases, with 10 bases sitting between them. Looked up from germline, CDR1 is GTSNPN and CDR2 is SVGIG (reference sequence). This CDR3 comprises 12 residues. The CDR3 sequence: CAWSRTGYTQYF. DNA for the CDR3: TGTGCCTGGAGTCGGACCGGGTATACGCAGTATTTT.

The chain uses TRBV28 and TRBJ2-1; D could derive from TRBD1 or TRBD2 (5 bases each). The CDR3 runs 18 residues. Germline V CDR1 and CDR2: MDHEN, SYDVKM. V was clipped by 4 bases and J by 3 bases, with 22 bases between them. The CDR3 reads CASSSDRPGLGVYNEQFF. DNA for the CDR3: TGTGCCAGCAGTTCCGATAGACCAGGGTTGGGGGTCTACAATGAGCAGTTCTTC.

This sequence joins TRBV6-1 and TRBJ2-7; D could derive from TRBD1 or TRBD2 (5 bases each). The CDR3 has 14 amino acids. Germline V CDR1 and CDR2: MNHNS, SASEGT. Trimming pared 6 bases from V and 4 bases from J, leaving 16 bases between. This CDR3 reads CASSPSGRLYEQYF. The CDR3 DNA is TGTGCCAGCAGCCCGTCGGGACGGCTATACGAGCAGTACTTC.

The rearrangement uses TRBV9 and TRBJ2-5; 7 positions match TRBD1. This CDR3 is 16 amino acids long. The ends lost 5 bases at V and 2 bases at J; junction bases unmatched: 12. CDR1 and CDR2 from the germline V gene are SGDLS and YYNGEE. The CDR3 loop is CASSGGDRGRQETQYF. The DNA of the CDR3 is TGTGCCAGCAGTGGAGGTGATAGGGGGCGACAAGAGACCCAGTACTTC. The full variable domain, in which reference TRBV9 and TRBJ2-5 provide the parts outside the CDR3, is DSGVTQTPKHLITATGQRVTLRCSPRSGDLSVYWYQQSLDQGLQFLIQYYNGEERAKGNILERFSAQQFPDLHSELNLSSLELGDSALYFCASSGGDRGRQETQYFGPGTRLLVL.

The V call is TRBV28, the J call TRBJ2-5; D possibly corresponds to TRBD2 (7 bases). This CDR3 comprises 15 residues. V gave up 3 bases and J gave up 7 bases, with 18 bases separating them. Germline CDR1 MDHEN, CDR2 SYDVKM. DNA of the CDR3: TGTGCCAGCAGTTTGATGGCGGGGGCTCTGGGGACCCAGTACTTC. Protein product: CASSLMAGALGTQYF.